Shown below are 22 T cell receptor beta chains from a single sample sequenced in a study of regulatory T cells in long-lasting Graves disease. Time point indicated: newly diagnosed GD, antithyroid drugs for less than 3 months. Researchers made the TCR library from RNA that was extracted from PBMCs. Relying on iRepertoire HTBI primers and Arm-PCR of CDR3 regions, the team built TCR beta libraries. From the multiplex PCR reads, TCRdb called clonotypes with MiXCR, one entry per CDR3 protein. The top ten clones hold 8% to 10% of a sample with around 500,000 distinct CDR3 sequences, 12% of them seen once. The sample was also linked to a second study, of T cells in Graves' hyperthyroidism and ophthalmopathy.

The specimen comprised peripheral blood mononuclear cells (PBMCs), sampled at new diagnosis, from a patient treated with antithyroid drugs. The origin of the receptors is a woman aged 25 to 39 with Graves disease.

This clonotype has a count of ten or more. The chain has TRBV20-1 and TRBJ2-1, with TRBD1 as a possible D gene (6 bases). The germline V and J ends were trimmed by 3 bases and 7 bases, with 16 bases remaining between them. CDR1 is DFQATT, CDR2 SNEGSKA, per germline (reference sequence). The CDR3 length is 14 residues. This CDR3 is CSASRGRLGNEQFF. The CDR3 DNA follows: TGCAGTGCTAGCAGGGGTAGGCTCGGGAATGAGCAGTTCTTC.

This clonotype has ten or more counts. The rearrangement joins TRBV20-1 to TRBJ2-7; D may correspond to TRBD1 or TRBD2 (7 bases each). Per germline, CDR1 DFQATT and CDR2 SNEGSKA (reference sequence). The CDR3 covers 14 residues. V lost 0 bases, J lost 7 bases, and 16 bases lay in between. This CDR3 reads CSARDRGGLREQYF. The DNA of the CDR3 is TGCAGTGCTAGAGACAGGGGGGGTTTGAGGGAGCAGTACTTC.

This clonotype was picked up many times. The V gene is TRBV19, the J gene TRBJ2-3, with D unresolved. The CDR3 totals 15 residues. The V end was cut by 5 bases, the J end by 6 bases, with 18 bases between. Per the germline V gene, CDR1 is LNHDA and CDR2 is SQIVND (reference sequence). The CDR3, as DNA: TGTGCCAGTAGTCGGACGGACCGGACCGGCGATACGCAGTATTTT. It specifies CASSRTDRTGDTQYF.

This clonotype appeared many times. This chain links TRBV2 with TRBJ2-1; 7 bases are a match to TRBD1. Germline trimming cut 6 bases from V and 10 bases from J; bases unmatched to any gene: 9. Germline lookup yields CDR1 SNHLY and CDR2 FYNNEI. CDR3 length equals 13 residues. The CDR3, as DNA: TGTGCCAGCAGCTCCCAGGGGGTAGGAGAGCAGTTCTTC. It codes for CASSSQGVGEQFF.

This clonotype was recorded at least ten times. This chain links TRBV5-1 with TRBJ2-1; the match to TRBD2 covers 11 bases. Per germline, CDR1 SGHRS and CDR2 YFSETQ. The CDR3 totals 15 residues. J gave up 4 bases and V 5 bases, and 5 bases lay outside the gene matches. The CDR3 DNA follows: TGCGCCAGCAGAAACGGACTAGCGGGTTACAATGAGCAGTTCTTC. Its protein product is CASRNGLAGYNEQFF.

The rearrangement links TRBV10-3 to TRBJ2-5, with 8 bases matching TRBD2. The germline V gene has CDR1 ENHRY and CDR2 SYGVKD. This CDR3 region has 14 residues. J gave up 4 bases and V 6 bases, and 7 bases lay outside the gene matches. CDR3 region: CAISLAGTLETQYF. Written as DNA, the CDR3 is TGTGCCATCAGCCTAGCGGGCACCCTAGAGACCCAGTACTTC.

This clonotype was detected many times. The CDR3 sequence is CASSLSLGDRASDTQYF. The CDR3 DNA is TGTGCCAGCAGTTTAAGTTTAGGAGACAGAGCTTCAGATACGCAGTATTTT. The chain employs TRBV12-3 or TRBV12-4 and TRBJ2-3; D is perhaps TRBD1 (5 bases). The CDR3 has 17 residues. The V and J ends lost 2 bases and 4 bases respectively, with 19 bases between them.

This clonotype has ten or more counts. The chain has TRBV30 and TRBJ1-5, with D unclear. Per germline, CDR1 GTSNPN and CDR2 SVGIG (reference sequence). Trimming left V 0 bases short and J 1 base short, with 7 bases between. The CDR3 length is 14 residues. In DNA form, the CDR3 reads TGTGCCTGGAGTGTTGGCCTAAGCAATCAGCCCCAGCATTTT. Translated, it gives CAWSVGLSNQPQHF.

The rearrangement joins TRBV25-1 to TRBJ1-1; D gene unclear. Germline CDR1 is MGHDK and CDR2 is SYGVNS. The CDR3 is 14 amino acids. The V and J ends lost 6 bases and 6 bases respectively, with 17 bases between them. The CDR3 DNA reads as TGTGCCAGCAGGCCCCCCGGCGCACGGCCTGAAGCTTTCTTT. Translated, it gives CASRPPGARPEAFF.

Regarding this clonotype: A read error is possible here, since a much larger clone lies one base away. CDR3 nucleotide sequence: TGTGCCAGCAGCTTCTATAGGACAGGGGACACCGGGGAGCTGCTTTTT. Amino acid sequence: CASSFYRTGDTGELLF. The chain carries TRBV7-2 and TRBJ2-2, with 9 nucleotides matching TRBD1. Germline values: CDR1 SGHTA, CDR2 FQGNSA. The CDR3 spans 16 residues.

The chain links TRBV20-1 to TRBJ2-3, with 8 bases matching TRBD2. The CDR3 is made up of 14 amino acids. Germline values: CDR1 DFQATT, CDR2 SNEGSKA (reference sequence). Unmatched junction bases numbered 7, after V lost 6 bases and J lost 2 bases. CDR3: CSAATSGNTDTQYF. Written as DNA, the CDR3 is TGCAGTGCCGCAACTAGCGGAAACACAGATACGCAGTATTTT.

The V and J genes are TRBV19 and TRBJ1-5; D is ambiguous. V lost 0 bases and J lost 6, with 12 bases in between. Germline CDR1 is LNHDA and CDR2 is SQIVND (reference sequence). This CDR3 contains 15 residues. The DNA of the CDR3 is TGTGCCAGTAGTATAGATACGGAGGATCGTCAGCCCCAGCATTTT. As protein: CASSIDTEDRQPQHF.

This chain joins TRBV15 and TRBJ2-5; D unresolved. Trimming took 0 bases from V and 6 from J, leaving 11 bases between them. The CDR3 extends over 14 amino acids. Per germline, CDR1 LNHNV and CDR2 YYDKDF (reference sequence). The CDR3 loop reads CATSRDSEYQTQYF. The DNA for the CDR3 is TGTGCCACCAGCAGAGATTCGGAGTACCAGACCCAGTACTTC.

DNA for the CDR3: TGTGCCAGCAGTTCCCGGGGGCGGGGTGAGCAGTTCTTC. It specifies CASSSRGRGEQFF. The V call is TRBV6-5, the J call TRBJ2-1; either TRBD1 or TRBD2 may supply D (6 bases each). The CDR3 has 13 residues. The germline V gene has CDR1 MNHEY and CDR2 SVGAGI. The V end was cut by 4 bases, the J end by 9 bases, with 13 bases between.

Many counts were recorded for this clonotype. This sequence joins TRBV6-1 and TRBJ2-7; TRBD2 matches at 7 bases. The V and J ends lost 6 bases and 6 bases, in that order; junction bases with no gene match: 8. This CDR3 is built from 13 residues. CDR1 MNHNS and CDR2 SASEGT come from the germline V gene. This CDR3 reads CASRETSLGEQYF. In nucleotides, the CDR3 is TGTGCCAGCAGAGAGACTAGCTTAGGCGAGCAGTACTTC.

This rearrangement joins TRBV11-2 to TRBJ2-1, with D hard to call. This CDR3 comprises 14 residues. Trimming left V 0 bases short and J 6 bases short, with 9 bases between. Per germline, CDR1 SGHAT and CDR2 FQNNGV. CDR3 DNA sequence: TGTGCCAGCAGCTTAGATATGCTAATCAATGAGCAGTTCTTC. Amino acids: CASSLDMLINEQFF.

This clonotype was seen repeatedly, ten times or more. CDR3 sequence (DNA): TGTGCCAGCAGTGAAGCAGTAGAAGGAGGGGGGACTGAGACCCAGTACTTC. Translated, it gives CASSEAVEGGGTETQYF. The V and J genes are TRBV2 and TRBJ2-5; D tentatively reads TRBD1 or TRBD2 (6 bases each). The CDR3 is 17 amino acids. Germline V gives CDR1 SNHLY, CDR2 FYNNEI. The V end was cut by 0 bases, the J end by 5 bases, with 19 bases between. Combining the CDR3 with reference TRBV2 and TRBJ2-5 gives the whole variable domain EPEVTQTPSHQVTQMGQEVILRCVPISNHLYFYWYRQILGQKVEFLVSFYNNEISEKSEIFDDQFSVERPDGSNFTLKIRSTKLEDSAMYFCASSEAVEGGGTETQYFGPGTRLLVL.

This clonotype appeared a single time. Mismatch with germline at one junction end may stem from a read error. The chain recombines TRBV9 with TRBJ1-1, with D unclear. CDR1 SGDLS and CDR2 YYNGEE come from the germline V gene. This CDR3 region has 14 residues. CDR3 DNA: TGCGCCAGCAGCGTAGCTCCCGGCAACATTGAAGCTTTCTTT. This gives the protein CASSVAPGNIEAFF.

The chain joins TRBV6-1 to TRBJ1-2, with D unclear. CDR1 is MNHNS, CDR2 SASEGT, per germline. Trimming cost V 9 bases and J 10 bases, with 21 bases left between them. The CDR3 has 13 amino acids. The CDR3 DNA is TGTGCCAGTTCCCCCGGGAGCTCTTCTAACTACACCTTC. Its protein is CASSPGSSSNYTF.

This clonotype was recorded at least ten times. The chain recombines TRBV7-9 with TRBJ1-6; tentative D call: TRBD1 (5 bases). CDR3 length: 17 amino acids. The germline V and J ends were trimmed by 3 bases and 7 bases, with 19 bases remaining between them. Germline assignment: CDR1 SEHNR and CDR2 FQNEAQ (reference sequence). CDR3 loop: CASSFLQWGEGNSPLHF. CDR3 DNA: TGTGCCAGCAGCTTTCTTCAATGGGGAGAGGGGAATTCACCCCTCCACTTT.

This clonotype was counted at least ten times. This chain links TRBV12-3 or TRBV12-4 with TRBJ1-1; D remains ambiguous. The V gene lost 3 bases and the J gene lost 11 bases, with 7 bases spanning the gap. The CDR3 sequence is 10 residues long. CDR3: CASSLGDAFF. DNA for the CDR3: TGTGCCAGCAGTTTGGGCGACGCTTTCTTT.

This clonotype appeared many times. The chain combines TRBV20-1 with TRBJ2-7; no clear D gene. Germline V gives CDR1 DFQATT, CDR2 SNEGSKA (reference sequence). Trimming took off 3 bases at V and 7 bases at J, with 4 bases between the two ends. The CDR3 is 9 amino acids. CDR3 coding DNA: TGCAGTGCTAGGGGGGAGCAGTACTTC. Amino acids: CSARGEQYF.